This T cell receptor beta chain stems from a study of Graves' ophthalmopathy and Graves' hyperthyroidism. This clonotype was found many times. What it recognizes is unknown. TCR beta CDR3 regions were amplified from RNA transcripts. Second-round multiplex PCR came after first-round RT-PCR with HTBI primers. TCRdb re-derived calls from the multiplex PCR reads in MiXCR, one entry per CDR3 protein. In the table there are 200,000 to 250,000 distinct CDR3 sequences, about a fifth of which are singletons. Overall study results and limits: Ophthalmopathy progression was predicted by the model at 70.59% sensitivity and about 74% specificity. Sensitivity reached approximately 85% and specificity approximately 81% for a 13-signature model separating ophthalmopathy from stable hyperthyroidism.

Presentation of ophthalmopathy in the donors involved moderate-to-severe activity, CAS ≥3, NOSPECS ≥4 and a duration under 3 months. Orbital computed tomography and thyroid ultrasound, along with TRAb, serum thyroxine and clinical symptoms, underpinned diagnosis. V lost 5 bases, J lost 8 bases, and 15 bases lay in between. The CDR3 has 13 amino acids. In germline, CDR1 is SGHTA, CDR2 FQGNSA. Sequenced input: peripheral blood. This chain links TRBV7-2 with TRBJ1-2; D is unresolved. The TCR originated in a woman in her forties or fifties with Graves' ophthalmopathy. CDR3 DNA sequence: TGTGCCAGCAGCCCCAACAGAATTTCGGGCTACACCTTC. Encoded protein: CASSPNRISGYTF.